These 25 T cell receptor beta chains share one sample of origin, sequenced in a study of blood T cell repertoires in COVID-19. Data came from immunoSEQ multiplex PCR; TCRdb stores just in-frame clones and leaves some out. The table records over 250,000 clones, approximately 89% of them present only once. The sequenced sample was PBMCs or T cells enriched from blood (not recorded which). These receptors originate from a woman under 40 who had recovered from COVID-19.

V is TRBV28 and J is TRBJ1-3, with D tentatively TRBD1 (5 bases). The CDR3 length is 14 residues. Trimming removed 2 bases at V and 4 bases at J, with 9 bases between. Germline CDR1 MDHEN, CDR2 SYDVKM. The CDR3 spells CASSLPRVGNTIYF. The CDR3 nucleotides read TGTGCCAGCAGTTTACCCAGGGTCGGAAACACCATATATTTT.

This clone has more than one count but fewer than ten. This chain joins TRBV5-1 and TRBJ1-4; 7 bases agree with TRBD1. The V gene's germline CDR1 is SGHRS and CDR2 YFSETQ. V lost 2 bases and J lost 5; bases outside the gene matches: 9. The CDR3 is made up of 16 amino acids. The CDR3 loop reads CASSFLPGTVNEKLFF. CDR3 in DNA: TGCGCCAGCAGCTTCCTACCCGGGACAGTGAATGAAAAACTGTTTTTT.

The chain recombines TRBV13 with TRBJ1-1; D unclear. Germline CDR1 is PRHDT and CDR2 is FYEKMQ (reference sequence). Trimming shortened V by 5 bases and J by 4 bases, and 14 bases separated the two germline ends. The CDR3 totals 14 residues. CDR3 amino acids: CASSVGTLSTEAFF. CDR3 sequence (DNA): TGTGCCAGCAGCGTGGGCACGCTGAGCACTGAAGCTTTCTTT.

This chain joins TRBV5-6 and TRBJ2-1; 8 nucleotides match TRBD2. This CDR3 is 14 amino acids long. Germline values: CDR1 SGHDT, CDR2 YYEEEE. The V gene end was trimmed by 6 bases and the J gene end by 7 bases; junction bases not matched to a gene: 9. Here the CDR3 reads CASNSGVLGNEQFF. The CDR3 nucleotides read TGTGCCAGCAATAGCGGGGTCCTTGGGAATGAGCAGTTCTTC.

The chain combines TRBV9 with TRBJ2-2; D perhaps matches TRBD1 (6 bases). This CDR3 contains 16 residues. Germline CDR1 and CDR2: SGDLS and YYNGEE. The V and J ends lost 0 bases and 2 bases respectively, with 11 bases between them. CDR3 sequence reads: CASSVEPGVNTGELFF. CDR3 DNA: TGTGCCAGCAGCGTAGAGCCAGGGGTCAACACCGGGGAGCTGTTTTTT.

V and J are TRBV12-5 and TRBJ2-2; tentative D call: TRBD2 (5 bases). The CDR3 contains 14 residues. From germline, CDR1 is LGHNT and CDR2 FRNRAP. Trimming pared 1 base from V and 5 bases from J, leaving 8 bases between. CDR3 nucleotide sequence: TGTGCTAGTGGTTTGGCGGGGATTACCGGGGAGCTGTTTTTT. This gives the protein CASGLAGITGELFF.

V and J are TRBV6-2 or TRBV6-3 and TRBJ2-5; the D gene is possibly TRBD2 (6 bases). Germline V gives CDR1 MNHEY, CDR2 SVGEGT. The CDR3 contains 14 residues. V was pared by 5 bases and J by 2 bases, with 12 bases between. CDR3 protein: CASSRQAGQETQYF. CDR3 bases: TGTGCCAGCAGTCGTCAGGCGGGGCAAGAGACCCAGTACTTC.

The rearrangement links TRBV19 to TRBJ2-5; 9 bases agree with TRBD1. The V and J ends lost 5 bases and 5 bases, in that order; junction bases with no gene match: 12. The germline V gene has CDR1 LNHDA and CDR2 SQIVND (reference sequence). The CDR3 contains 16 residues. The CDR3 sequence: CASSPIGGQGGETQYF. CDR3 nucleotides: TGTGCCAGTAGTCCCATCGGGGGACAGGGCGGGGAGACCCAGTACTTC.

The chain carries TRBV5-1 and TRBJ2-7; 10 bases line up with TRBD2. Germline values: CDR1 SGHRS, CDR2 YFSETQ. V lost 2 bases, J lost 0 bases, and 2 bases stayed unmatched. This CDR3 contains 15 residues. CDR3 in DNA: TGCGCCAGCAGCTTCCAGCGGGGGGGCTCCTACGAGCAGTACTTC. Its protein is CASSFQRGGSYEQYF.

This clone has only one observation. The chain has TRBV5-1 and TRBJ2-7, with 10 bases aligning to TRBD1. The CDR3 consists of 15 residues. V lost 4 bases and J lost 4; bases outside the gene matches: 8. Germline CDR1 and CDR2: SGHRS and YFSETQ. CDR3 nucleotide sequence: TGCGCCAGCAGCCTCATGTGGGACAGGGGATACGAGCAGTACTTC. Its protein is CASSLMWDRGYEQYF.

This rearrangement joins TRBV5-5 to TRBJ1-2, with 8 positions matching TRBD1. The germline gives CDR1 SGHKS, CDR2 YYEKEE (reference sequence). V dropped 4 bases and J dropped 5; count of bases not matched to a gene: 16. This CDR3 contains 17 residues. CDR3 region: CASSPHPDRGPRYGYTF. The CDR3 nucleotides are TGTGCCAGCAGCCCCCATCCCGACAGGGGCCCCCGATATGGCTACACCTTC.

The chain has TRBV2 and TRBJ1-2; the match to TRBD1 covers 8 bases. Trimming cost V 4 bases and J 8 bases; bases outside gene matches: 6. CDR1 and CDR2 from the germline V gene are SNHLY and FYNNEI. This CDR3 is 13 amino acids long. The CDR3 protein is CASSGPGGAGYTF. CDR3 DNA: TGTGCCAGCAGTGGACCAGGGGGCGCGGGCTACACCTTC. Using reference TRBV2 and TRBJ1-2 for the parts outside the CDR3, the full variable domain is EPEVTQTPSHQVTQMGQEVILRCVPISNHLYFYWYRQILGQKVEFLVSFYNNEISEKSEIFDDQFSVERPDGSNFTLKIRSTKLEDSAMYFCASSGPGGAGYTFGSGTRLTVV.

The J gene is TRBJ1-2, the V gene TRBV9; D is unclear. Trimming took off 3 bases at V and 6 bases at J, with 15 bases between the two ends. The CDR3 covers 14 residues. The germline CDR1 and CDR2 sequences are SGDLS and YYNGEE. The CDR3 sequence: CASSADGRENGYTF. CDR3 DNA: TGTGCCAGCAGCGCTGACGGGAGGGAGAATGGCTACACCTTC.

This chain links TRBV4-2 with TRBJ2-3, with TRBD2 as a possible D gene (5 bases). Germline-derived CDR1 and CDR2 are LGHNA and YNFKEQ. The V end lost 4 bases, the J end lost 5 bases, and 13 bases lay between the germline ends. This CDR3 region has 14 residues. The CDR3, as DNA: TGTGCCAGCAGCCTCAGGACCGGGGAAGATACGCAGTATTTT. Its translation is CASSLRTGEDTQYF.

The V and J genes are TRBV24-1 and TRBJ2-7, with TRBD1 matching 10 bases. The V and J ends lost 8 bases and 6 bases, in that order; junction bases with no gene match: 6. Germline V lookup: CDR1 KGHDR, CDR2 SFDVKD. This CDR3 has 13 residues. CDR3 in amino acids: CATMSGQGTEQYF. In DNA form, the CDR3 reads TGTGCCACCATGTCGGGACAGGGGACCGAGCAGTACTTC.

The genes are TRBV6-2 or TRBV6-3 and TRBJ1-5; D unresolved. Trimming removed 5 bases at V and 2 bases at J, with 10 bases between. The CDR3 has 14 residues. CDR1 is MNHEY, CDR2 SVGEGT, per germline. CDR3 nucleotide sequence: TGTGCCAGCAGTACTAGGGAAGGCAATCAGCCCCAGCATTTT. It codes for CASSTREGNQPQHF.

The rearrangement uses TRBV30 and TRBJ1-6; 7 positions match TRBD1. Germline V gives CDR1 GTSNPN, CDR2 SVGIG (reference sequence). J was trimmed by 10 bases and V by 8 bases; bases with no gene match: 8. The CDR3 length is 12 residues. CDR3 residues: CAEGAGGSPLHF. DNA for the CDR3: TGTGCCGAGGGGGCAGGCGGGTCACCCCTCCACTTT.

The chain combines TRBV27 with TRBJ1-1; weak D call: TRBD1 (6 bases). The CDR3 has 15 amino acids. The ends were cut back, 8 bases at V and 3 bases at J, with 19 bases in the middle. CDR1 is MNHEY and CDR2 is SMNVEV in the germline V gene (reference sequence). CDR3 sequence reads: CASRRGALVDTEAFF. In nucleotides, the CDR3 is TGTGCCAGCCGTCGGGGGGCATTGGTGGACACTGAAGCTTTCTTT.

V usage is TRBV27 and J usage is TRBJ2-7, with D tentatively TRBD1 (5 bases). The V and J ends lost 6 bases and 3 bases respectively, with 15 bases between them. From germline, CDR1 is MNHEY and CDR2 SMNVEV (reference sequence). The CDR3 is 14 amino acids. Here the CDR3 DNA reads TGTGCCAGCAGGATGACCAGGGATCTCTACGAGCAGTACTTC. This encodes CASRMTRDLYEQYF.

The chain joins TRBV5-8 to TRBJ1-2; 8 nucleotides line up with TRBD1. V lost 4 bases, J lost 5 bases, and 22 bases stayed unmatched. This CDR3 spans 19 amino acids. Germline loops: CDR1 SGHTS, CDR2 YDEGEE. The CDR3 DNA reads TGTGCCAGCAGCGACGAGCAGGGGGCCCACCCCGGCCTATTTTATGGCTACACCTTC. This sequence encodes CASSDEQGAHPGLFYGYTF.

The chain uses TRBV28 and TRBJ1-5, with unresolved D. V was clipped by 7 bases and J by 0 bases, with 19 bases between them. CDR3 size: 17 residues. Germline-derived CDR1 and CDR2 are MDHEN and SYDVKM. CDR3 loop: CASTPWAGDYSNQPQHF. DNA for the CDR3: TGTGCCAGCACTCCCTGGGCAGGCGATTATAGCAATCAGCCCCAGCATTTT.

The chain combines TRBV6-5 with TRBJ2-1; no firm D call. Germline CDR1 and CDR2: MNHEY and SVGAGI. The V end was cut by 6 bases, the J end by 8 bases, with 14 bases between. The CDR3 has 13 amino acids. The CDR3 is CASRRLPKDEQFF. CDR3 nucleotides: TGTGCCAGCAGAAGACTCCCGAAGGATGAGCAGTTCTTC.

This chain uses TRBV6-2 or TRBV6-3 with TRBJ2-7; 7 nucleotides match TRBD1. Germline CDR1 reads MNHEY; CDR2 reads SVGEGT. CDR3 length equals 16 residues. The J segment lost 1 base and the V segment lost 5 bases, leaving 11 bases of the junction unmatched. CDR3 sequence: CASSPVRDSSSYEQYF. DNA of the CDR3: TGTGCCAGCAGTCCCGTTCGGGACAGCTCTTCCTACGAGCAGTACTTC.

The CDR3 reads CASSIGGGPANYGYTF. The CDR3 DNA sequence: TGTGCCAGTAGTATAGGTGGCGGCCCAGCTAACTATGGCTACACCTTC. This chain uses TRBV19 with TRBJ1-2; D gene ambiguous. The CDR3 totals 16 residues. Trimming removed 1 base at V and 0 bases at J, with 12 bases between. From germline, CDR1 is LNHDA and CDR2 SQIVND (reference sequence).

The chain uses TRBV5-1 and TRBJ2-1, with D possibly TRBD2 on 7 matching bases. This CDR3 is built from 16 residues. The V gene's germline CDR1 is SGHRS and CDR2 YFSETQ. V lost 4 bases to trimming and J lost 3 bases, with 17 bases between them. Written as DNA, the CDR3 is TGCGCCAGCAGCCCTGGAGGGGGGGGTAACTACAATGAGCAGTTCTTC. Its protein product is CASSPGGGGNYNEQFF.